The 30 T cell receptor beta chains listed next were all sequenced from one sample in a study of blood T cell repertoires in COVID-19. Profiled with immunoSEQ multiplex PCR; TCRdb holds only in-frame clones, not every one. Of about 35,000 clones in the sample, approximately 89% are singletons; the top ten hold approximately 2%. The sample consisted of peripheral blood. The receptors were gathered from a man aged 50 or older with active COVID-19.

This clone appeared a single time. The J gene is TRBJ2-1, the V gene TRBV13; TRBD2 aligns across 9 bases. The CDR3 covers 16 residues. V lost 5 bases, J lost 4 bases, and 9 bases stayed unmatched. Looked up from germline, CDR1 is PRHDT and CDR2 is FYEKMQ (reference sequence). The CDR3 region has the DNA TGTGCCAGCAGCCCTATGGCGGGGGGGAGATACAATGAGCAGTTCTTC. Amino acid sequence: CASSPMAGGRYNEQFF.

The V gene is TRBV6-6, the J gene TRBJ2-2; TRBD2 is a possible D gene (6 bases). The CDR3 contains 13 residues. Per the germline V gene, CDR1 is MNHNY and CDR2 is SVGAGI (reference sequence). V lost 6 bases, J lost 4 bases, and 9 bases lay in between. The DNA of the CDR3 is TGTGCCAGCAGCTCGGGGGTCACCGGGGAGCTGTTTTTT. Its protein is CASSSGVTGELFF.

The chain links TRBV5-4 to TRBJ2-7; a possible D gene is TRBD2 (6 bases). Deletions cut 1 base from V and 1 base from J, with 12 bases between. The CDR3 extends over 15 amino acids. Germline CDR1 SGHNT, CDR2 YYREEE (reference sequence). The CDR3 sequence: CASSLPGGISYEQYF. The DNA for the CDR3 is TGTGCCAGCAGCTTGCCCGGGGGTATATCCTACGAGCAGTACTTC.

The chain uses TRBV9 and TRBJ1-1, with 8 bases lining up with TRBD1. V shed 3 bases, J shed 1 base, and the junction held 5 bases outside the gene matches. The length of the CDR3 is 15 residues. The germline V gene has CDR1 SGDLS and CDR2 YYNGEE. CDR3 DNA: TGTGCCAGCAGCGCCTGGACAGGGAGGAACACTGAAGCTTTCTTT. It yields the protein CASSAWTGRNTEAFF.

The chain uses TRBV12-5 and TRBJ2-5, with TRBD1 matching 9 bases. CDR3 length: 15 residues. Trimming cost V 5 bases and J 4 bases; bases outside gene matches: 8. The germline gives CDR1 LGHNT, CDR2 FRNRAP. The CDR3 DNA follows: TGTGCTAGTGGTCTCGGGACAGGGAGTATAGAGACCCAGTACTTC. This gives the protein CASGLGTGSIETQYF.

The V gene is TRBV7-2, the J gene TRBJ2-7; 9 positions agree with TRBD1. The CDR3 is 15 residues long. Losses at the gene ends were 5 bases for V and 7 bases for J; bases not matched to a gene: 12. Germline CDR1 reads SGHTA; CDR2 reads FQGNSA. CDR3 sequence reads: CASSPSGTGIWEQYF. DNA of the CDR3: TGTGCCAGCAGCCCCTCCGGGACAGGGATATGGGAGCAGTACTTC.

The chain employs TRBV2 and TRBJ2-6; D gene uncertain. Trimming pared 6 bases from V and 1 base from J, leaving 4 bases between. Per the germline V gene, CDR1 is SNHLY and CDR2 is FYNNEI. This CDR3 is built from 13 residues. The CDR3 sequence: CASRRSGANVLTF. Written as DNA, the CDR3 is TGTGCCAGCAGGAGGTCTGGGGCCAACGTCCTGACTTTC.

This chain uses TRBV5-8 with TRBJ1-4; D unclear. V was pared by 0 bases and J by 8 bases, with 20 bases between. Per germline, CDR1 SGHTS and CDR2 YDEGEE. The CDR3 spans 17 residues. The CDR3 spells CASSLVRVRSNQEKLFF. The DNA for the CDR3 is TGTGCCAGCAGCTTGGTGCGGGTACGCTCGAACCAGGAAAAACTGTTTTTT.

CDR3 nucleotide sequence: TGTGCCTGGAGTAGGAGGGAGGGCCGGTGGAGGGCCGAGCAGTACTTC. This encodes CAWSRREGRWRAEQYF. J is TRBJ2-7 and V is TRBV30; 7 nucleotides agree with TRBD2. Germline assignment: CDR1 GTSNPN and CDR2 SVGIG (reference sequence). The CDR3 covers 16 residues. V shed 2 bases, J shed 6 bases, and the junction held 16 bases outside the gene matches.

The gene calls are TRBV6-6 and TRBJ1-5; a possible D gene is TRBD1 (6 bases). V was trimmed by 5 bases and J by 1 base, leaving 12 bases between them. The CDR3 totals 15 residues. CDR1 and CDR2 (germline): MNHNY, SVGAGI (reference sequence). The CDR3 DNA is TGTGCCAGCAGTCTACAGGGCGGGAGCAATCAGCCCCAGCATTTT. Its protein product is CASSLQGGSNQPQHF.

The chain employs TRBV28 and TRBJ1-3; 7 bases agree with TRBD1. Germline lookup yields CDR1 MDHEN and CDR2 SYDVKM. CDR3 size: 15 residues. V was pared by 2 bases and J by 1 base, with 2 bases of the junction left unmatched. The CDR3 region is CASSLLTGSGNTIYF. The DNA for the CDR3 is TGTGCCAGCAGTTTACTGACAGGGTCTGGAAACACCATATATTTT.

CDR3 region: CASSLVRSSNQPQHF. In DNA form, the CDR3 reads TGTGCCAGCAGCTTAGTGCGGTCTAGCAATCAGCCCCAGCATTTT. The chain links TRBV7-2 to TRBJ1-5; no definite D call. The V gene's germline CDR1 is SGHTA and CDR2 FQGNSA. The CDR3 loop spans 15 amino acids. Trimming removed 1 base at V and 0 bases at J, with 7 bases between.

The chain combines TRBV5-6 with TRBJ1-6; D is perhaps TRBD1 (6 bases). The germline CDR1 and CDR2 sequences are SGHDT and YYEEEE. Trimming removed 8 bases from V and 12 bases from J, with 18 bases in between. This CDR3 is 13 amino acids long. The CDR3 sequence: CASSQGTPQPLHF. The CDR3 region has the DNA TGTGCCAGTAGCCAGGGGACCCCGCAACCCCTCCACTTT.

The chain has TRBV2 and TRBJ1-1; D remains ambiguous. CDR1 is SNHLY and CDR2 is FYNNEI in the germline V gene. The CDR3 has 14 amino acids. The V gene lost 6 bases and the J gene lost 0 bases, with 11 bases spanning the gap. Written as DNA, the CDR3 is TGTGCCAGCAGGGGCGTTCGGTTGAACACTGAAGCTTTCTTT. Its protein product is CASRGVRLNTEAFF.

This clone appeared a single time. CDR3 loop: CASSLGGTGGYGYTF. CDR3 nucleotide sequence: TGCGCCAGCAGCTTAGGGGGGACAGGAGGCTATGGCTACACCTTC. The rearrangement uses TRBV5-1 and TRBJ1-2, with 8 bases identical to TRBD1. V lost 2 bases, J lost 4 bases, and 7 bases stayed unmatched. The CDR3 loop spans 15 amino acids. Per the germline V gene, CDR1 is SGHRS and CDR2 is YFSETQ. The entire variable domain, with the rest obtained from reference TRBV5-1 and TRBJ1-2, is as follows: KAGVTQTPRYLIKTRGQQVTLSCSPISGHRSVSWYQQTPGQGLQFLFEYFSETQRNKGNFPGRFSGRQFSNSRSEMNVSTLELGDSALYLCASSLGGTGGYGYTFGSGTRLTVV.

The rearrangement links TRBV4-1 to TRBJ1-5, with 9 positions matching TRBD1. Germline V gene lookup returns CDR1 MGHRA and CDR2 YSYEKL. The CDR3 covers 17 residues. The V segment lost 3 bases and the J segment 6 bases; nucleotides outside the gene matches: 12. In DNA, the CDR3 is TGCGCCAGCAGCCACGTTCTCACAGGGGGCAGGGGTCAGCCCCAGCATTTT. This sequence encodes CASSHVLTGGRGQPQHF.

V and J are TRBV5-1 and TRBJ2-7; TRBD2 is a possible D gene (5 bases). The CDR3 spans 13 residues. CDR1 and CDR2 from the germline V gene are SGHRS and YFSETQ. Trimming left V 4 bases short and J 3 bases short, with 11 bases between. This chain's CDR3 is CASSVRRDYEQYF. In DNA form, the CDR3 reads TGCGCCAGCAGCGTCAGACGGGACTACGAGCAGTACTTC.

The chain links TRBV2 to TRBJ1-6; D is uncertain. Trimming removed 7 bases at V and 8 bases at J, with 15 bases between. The CDR3 consists of 14 residues. Germline lookup yields CDR1 SNHLY and CDR2 FYNNEI. CDR3 residues: CASNTGSGDSPLHF. CDR3 bases: TGTGCCAGCAACACGGGGAGCGGGGATTCACCCCTCCACTTT. The variable domain in full, completed from reference TRBV2 and TRBJ1-6, reads EPEVTQTPSHQVTQMGQEVILRCVPISNHLYFYWYRQILGQKVEFLVSFYNNEISEKSEIFDDQFSVERPDGSNFTLKIRSTKLEDSAMYFCASNTGSGDSPLHFGNGTRLTVT.

The V and J genes are TRBV19 and TRBJ2-7, with a possible D match to TRBD2 (6 bases). Between the trimmed V and J ends, which lost 5 bases and 4 bases, there was a span of 21 bases. The length of the CDR3 is 16 residues. From germline, CDR1 is LNHDA and CDR2 SQIVND (reference sequence). CDR3: CASSGIGTSLGYEQYF. In DNA, the CDR3 is TGTGCCAGTAGTGGAATTGGGACTTCCCTCGGGTACGAGCAGTACTTC. Full variable domain (missing parts from reference TRBV19 and TRBJ2-7): DGGITQSPKYLFRKEGQNVTLSCEQNLNHDAMYWYRQDPGQGLRLIYYSQIVNDFQKGDIAEGYSVSREKKESFPLTVTSAQKNPTAFYLCASSGIGTSLGYEQYFGPGTRLTVT.

This clone was observed a few times. This sequence joins TRBV3-1 (or the pseudogene TRBV3-2) and TRBJ2-7, with TRBD2 matching over 8 bases. This CDR3 is built from 13 residues. Unmatched junction bases numbered 2, after V lost 1 base and J lost 6 bases. From germline, CDR1 is LGHDT and CDR2 YNNKEL (reference sequence). The DNA for the CDR3 is TGTGCCAGCAGCCAAGTAGCGGGGATCGAGCAGTACTTC. It is translated as CASSQVAGIEQYF.

The chain recombines TRBV27 with TRBJ2-5; 14 bases match TRBD2. The CDR3 sequence is 17 residues long. The junction had 10 bases not matched to a gene; V was cut back by 5 bases and J by 5 bases. Looked up from germline, CDR1 is MNHEY and CDR2 is SMNVEV (reference sequence). CDR3 DNA sequence: TGTGCCAGCAGTCCAAACCCCAGACTAGCGGGAGGGGAGACCCAGTACTTC. Protein product: CASSPNPRLAGGETQYF.

V gene TRBV6-6 combines with J gene TRBJ1-2; perhaps TRBD1 as D (6 bases). Germline lookup yields CDR1 MNHNY and CDR2 SVGAGI (reference sequence). V was cut by 4 bases and J by 8 bases, with 14 bases left in between. This CDR3 region has 13 residues. CDR3 sequence reads: CASSFGQHWGYTF. Here the CDR3 DNA reads TGTGCCAGCAGTTTTGGACAGCATTGGGGCTACACCTTC.

The J gene is TRBJ1-2, the V gene TRBV5-1, with 7 bases fitting TRBD1. Trimming at V came to 3 bases and at J to 5 bases, leaving 7 bases not matched to a gene. Germline CDR1 SGHRS, CDR2 YFSETQ. The CDR3 consists of 14 residues. The CDR3 DNA reads TGCGCCAGCAGCTCCCGGGAGGGGGCGTATGGCTACACCTTC. Its protein is CASSSREGAYGYTF. Variable domain in full (rest from reference TRBV5-1 and TRBJ1-2): KAGVTQTPRYLIKTRGQQVTLSCSPISGHRSVSWYQQTPGQGLQFLFEYFSETQRNKGNFPGRFSGRQFSNSRSEMNVSTLELGDSALYLCASSSREGAYGYTFGSGTRLTVV.

The chain carries TRBV7-2 and TRBJ2-5, with TRBD2 matching 13 bases. Germline trimming cut 6 bases from V and 2 bases from J; bases unmatched to any gene: 6. Per the germline V gene, CDR1 is SGHTA and CDR2 is FQGNSA. The CDR3 totals 16 residues. The CDR3 DNA reads as TGTGCCAGCAGTAAGGGACTAGCGGGGATTCAAGAGACCCAGTACTTC. Residues: CASSKGLAGIQETQYF.

The chain combines TRBV7-2 with TRBJ1-2, with D uncertain. The CDR3 covers 16 residues. Germline-derived CDR1 and CDR2 are SGHTA and FQGNSA. Trimming took 1 base from V and 7 from J, leaving 19 bases between them. The CDR3 nucleotides are TGTGCCAGCAGCTTAGAAGGGCCGGAGGTGGGAGGTGGCTACACCTTC. Protein: CASSLEGPEVGGGYTF.

V is TRBV24-1 and J is TRBJ2-3, with 8 bases matching TRBD2. There are 14 residues in the CDR3. V lost 5 bases, J lost 4 bases, and 4 bases stayed unmatched. Germline V gives CDR1 KGHDR, CDR2 SFDVKD. The CDR3 sequence: CATSAGLDADTQYF. Here the CDR3 DNA reads TGTGCCACCAGTGCGGGACTAGACGCAGATACGCAGTATTTT.

The rearrangement uses TRBV10-3 and TRBJ1-1, with TRBD1 matching over 8 bases. The CDR3 sequence is 14 residues long. CDR1 and CDR2 (germline): ENHRY, SYGVKD. V dropped 4 bases and J dropped 5; count of bases not matched to a gene: 6. CDR3 in amino acids: CAISGDRGRTEAFF. In nucleotides, the CDR3 is TGTGCCATCAGTGGAGACAGGGGTCGGACTGAAGCTTTCTTT.

The chain couples TRBV10-1 to TRBJ2-3, with 8 bases fitting TRBD1. The CDR3 length is 14 residues. J was trimmed by 3 bases and V by 8 bases; bases with no gene match: 7. CDR1 WNHNN and CDR2 SYGVQD come from the germline V gene (reference sequence). Here the CDR3 reads CASPGQGDTDTQYF. CDR3 sequence (DNA): TGCGCCAGCCCAGGACAGGGAGATACAGATACGCAGTATTTT.

The chain uses TRBV7-3 and TRBJ1-1, with D unresolved. The CDR3 is 14 residues long. CDR1 and CDR2 from the germline V gene are SGHTA and FQGTGA. The V end lost 5 bases, the J end lost 1 base, and 11 bases lay between the germline ends. The CDR3 DNA reads TGTGCCAGCAGCCTAATACACCAGAACACTGAAGCTTTCTTT. This sequence encodes CASSLIHQNTEAFF.

The V gene is TRBV11-3, the J gene TRBJ2-1; 8 nucleotides agree with TRBD1. The ends lost 1 base at V and 10 bases at J; junction bases unmatched: 9. The CDR3 contains 15 residues. Germline CDR1 and CDR2: SGHNT and YENEEA. The CDR3 DNA reads TGTGCCAGCAGCTTAGGAGCGACAGGGGAATGGGAGCAGTTCTTC. Residues: CASSLGATGEWEQFF. The variable domain in full, with the rest retrieved from reference TRBV11-3 and TRBJ2-1, is EAGVVQSPRYKIIEKKQPVAFWCNPISGHNTLYWYLQNLGQGPELLIRYENEEAVDDSQLPKDRFSAERLKGVDSTLKIQPAELGDSAVYLCASSLGATGEWEQFFGPGTRLTVL.